This T cell receptor beta chain originates from a study of read filtering for tumor transcriptome and immune sequencing. Overall study context: After DNase treatment, RNA was made into whole-transcriptome libraries.

Molecular barcoded adaptors covering alpha/delta and beta/gamma chains were used on 400 ng RNA. TCRdb fed the reads into MiXCR, producing one record per CDR3 protein. Among some 140,000 distinct CDR3 sequences listed, over 10% were seen once. The CDR3 runs to 15 residues. CDR1 and CDR2 from the germline V gene are SGHTA and FQGNSA. V was trimmed by 3 bases and J by 6 bases, leaving 15 bases between them. This clonotype was counted many times. The rearrangement links TRBV7-2 to TRBJ2-1; a weak D match, TRBD1 (5 bases). The clonotype was recovered from a donor at least 40 years old with multiple myeloma. Sequenced sample: a population of CD138-negative cells sorted from bone marrow. Here the CDR3 DNA reads TGTGCCAGCAGCTTCACGGCAGGGATGGGCAATGAGCAGTTCTTC. The encoded protein is CASSFTAGMGNEQFF.